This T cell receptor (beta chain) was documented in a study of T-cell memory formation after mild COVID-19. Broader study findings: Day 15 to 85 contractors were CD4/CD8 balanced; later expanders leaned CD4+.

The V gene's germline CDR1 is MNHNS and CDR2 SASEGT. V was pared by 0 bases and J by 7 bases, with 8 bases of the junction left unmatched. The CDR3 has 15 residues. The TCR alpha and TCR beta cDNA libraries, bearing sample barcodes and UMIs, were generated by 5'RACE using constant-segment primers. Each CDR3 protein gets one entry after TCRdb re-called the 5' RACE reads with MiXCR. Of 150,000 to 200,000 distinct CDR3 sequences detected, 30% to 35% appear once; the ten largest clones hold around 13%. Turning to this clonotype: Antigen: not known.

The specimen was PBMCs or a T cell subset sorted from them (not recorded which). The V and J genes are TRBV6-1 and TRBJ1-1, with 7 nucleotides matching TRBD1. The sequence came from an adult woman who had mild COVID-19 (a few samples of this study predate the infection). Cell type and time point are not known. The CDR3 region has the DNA TGTGCCAGCAGTGAAGCATGGACAGGCCAGGGTGAAGCTTTCTTT. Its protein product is CASSEAWTGQGEAFF.